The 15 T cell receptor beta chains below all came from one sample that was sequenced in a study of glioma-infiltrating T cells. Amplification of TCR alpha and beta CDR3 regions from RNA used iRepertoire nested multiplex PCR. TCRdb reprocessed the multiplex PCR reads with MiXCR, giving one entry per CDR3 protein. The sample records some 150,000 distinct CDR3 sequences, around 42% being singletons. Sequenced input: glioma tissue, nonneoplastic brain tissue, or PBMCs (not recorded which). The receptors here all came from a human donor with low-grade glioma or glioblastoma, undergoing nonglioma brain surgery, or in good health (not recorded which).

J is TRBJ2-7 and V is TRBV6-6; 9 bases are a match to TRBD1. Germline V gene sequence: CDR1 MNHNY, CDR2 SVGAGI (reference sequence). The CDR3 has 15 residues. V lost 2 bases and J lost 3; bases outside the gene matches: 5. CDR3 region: CASSYPMGQGYEQYF. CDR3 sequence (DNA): TGTGCCAGCAGTTACCCGATGGGACAGGGCTACGAGCAGTACTTC.

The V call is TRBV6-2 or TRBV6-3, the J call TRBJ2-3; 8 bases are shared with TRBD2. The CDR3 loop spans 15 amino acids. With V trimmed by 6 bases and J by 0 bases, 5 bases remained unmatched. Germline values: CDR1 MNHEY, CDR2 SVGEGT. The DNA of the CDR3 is TGTGCCAGCAGCCCATCGGGGGGGAGCACAGATACGCAGTATTTT. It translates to CASSPSGGSTDTQYF.

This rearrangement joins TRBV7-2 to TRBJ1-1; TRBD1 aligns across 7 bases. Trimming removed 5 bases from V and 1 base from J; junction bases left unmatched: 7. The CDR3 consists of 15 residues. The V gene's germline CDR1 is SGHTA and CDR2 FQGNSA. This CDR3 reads CASSRQGPGNTEAFF. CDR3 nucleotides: TGTGCCAGCAGCAGACAGGGCCCCGGGAACACTGAAGCTTTCTTT.

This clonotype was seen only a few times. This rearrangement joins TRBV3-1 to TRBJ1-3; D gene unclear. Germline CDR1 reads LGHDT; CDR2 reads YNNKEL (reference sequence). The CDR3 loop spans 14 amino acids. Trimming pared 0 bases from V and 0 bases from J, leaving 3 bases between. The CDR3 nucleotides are TGTGCCAGCAGCCAAGAAAGCTCTGGAAACACCATATATTTT. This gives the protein CASSQESSGNTIYF.

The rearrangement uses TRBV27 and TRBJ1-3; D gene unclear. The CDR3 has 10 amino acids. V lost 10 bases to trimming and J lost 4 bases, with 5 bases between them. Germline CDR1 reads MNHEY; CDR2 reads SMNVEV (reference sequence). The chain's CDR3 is CATSGNTIYF. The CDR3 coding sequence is TGTGCCACCTCCGGAAACACCATATATTTT.

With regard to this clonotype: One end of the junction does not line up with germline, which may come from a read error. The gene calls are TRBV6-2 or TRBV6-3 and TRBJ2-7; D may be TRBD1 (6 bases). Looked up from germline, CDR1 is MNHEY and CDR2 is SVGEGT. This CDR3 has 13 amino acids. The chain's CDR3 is CASRPRQVYEQCF. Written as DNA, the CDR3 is TGTGCCAGCAGACCCCGACAGGTCTACGAGCAGTGCTTC.

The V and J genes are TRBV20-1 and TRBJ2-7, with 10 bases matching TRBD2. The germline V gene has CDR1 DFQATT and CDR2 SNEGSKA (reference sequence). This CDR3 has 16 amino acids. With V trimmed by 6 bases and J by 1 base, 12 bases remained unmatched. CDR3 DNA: TGCAGTGCCGAATCTCCTAGCGGGGGCGAGTCCTACGAGCAGTACTTC. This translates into CSAESPSGGESYEQYF.

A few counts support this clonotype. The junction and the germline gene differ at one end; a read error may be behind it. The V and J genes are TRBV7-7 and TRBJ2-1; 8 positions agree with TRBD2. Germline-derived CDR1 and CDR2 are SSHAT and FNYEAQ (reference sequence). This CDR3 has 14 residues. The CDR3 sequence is CASSLGAGADEQFF. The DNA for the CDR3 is TGTGCTAGCAGCTTAGGAGCGGGGGCAGATGAGCAGTTCTTC.

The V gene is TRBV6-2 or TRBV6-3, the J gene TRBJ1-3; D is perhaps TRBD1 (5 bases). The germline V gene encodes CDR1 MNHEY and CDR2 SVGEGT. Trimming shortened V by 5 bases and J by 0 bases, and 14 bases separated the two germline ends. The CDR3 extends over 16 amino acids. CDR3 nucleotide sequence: TGTGCCAGCAGTCAATCCGGGACCGCCTCTGGAAACACCATATATTTT. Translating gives CASSQSGTASGNTIYF.

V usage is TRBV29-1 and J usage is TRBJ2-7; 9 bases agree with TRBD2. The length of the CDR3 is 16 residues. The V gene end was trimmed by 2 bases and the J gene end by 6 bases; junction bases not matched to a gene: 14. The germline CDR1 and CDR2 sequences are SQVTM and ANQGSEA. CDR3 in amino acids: CSVESPRGSGSGEQYF. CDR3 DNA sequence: TGCAGCGTTGAATCCCCTCGGGGTAGCGGGAGCGGCGAGCAGTACTTC.

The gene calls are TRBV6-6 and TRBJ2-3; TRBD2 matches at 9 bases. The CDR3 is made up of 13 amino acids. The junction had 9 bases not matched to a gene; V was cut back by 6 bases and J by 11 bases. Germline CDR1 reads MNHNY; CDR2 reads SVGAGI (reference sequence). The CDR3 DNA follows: TGTGCCAGCAGGGAAATAGCGGGAGCTGAGCAGTATTTT. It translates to CASREIAGAEQYF.

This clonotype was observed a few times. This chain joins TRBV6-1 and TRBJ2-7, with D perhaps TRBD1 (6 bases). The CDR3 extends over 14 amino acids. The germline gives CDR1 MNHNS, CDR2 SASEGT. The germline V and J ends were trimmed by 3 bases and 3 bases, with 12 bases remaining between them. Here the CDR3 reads CASSEQGWHYEQYF. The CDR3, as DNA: TGTGCCAGCAGTGAGCAGGGGTGGCACTACGAGCAGTACTTC.

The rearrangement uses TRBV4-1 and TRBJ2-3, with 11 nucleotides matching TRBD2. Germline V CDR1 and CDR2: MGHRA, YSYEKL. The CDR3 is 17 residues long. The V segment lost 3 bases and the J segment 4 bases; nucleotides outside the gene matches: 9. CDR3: CASSQQPSGRYSDTQYF. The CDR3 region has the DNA TGCGCCAGCAGCCAGCAGCCTAGCGGGAGGTATTCAGATACGCAGTATTTT.

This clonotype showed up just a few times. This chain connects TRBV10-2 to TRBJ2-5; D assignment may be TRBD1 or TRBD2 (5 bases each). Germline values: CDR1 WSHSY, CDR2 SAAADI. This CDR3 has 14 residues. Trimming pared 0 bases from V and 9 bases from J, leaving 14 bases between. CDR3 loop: CASSESGTPKAQYF. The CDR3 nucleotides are TGCGCCAGCAGTGAGTCCGGGACGCCTAAGGCCCAGTACTTC.

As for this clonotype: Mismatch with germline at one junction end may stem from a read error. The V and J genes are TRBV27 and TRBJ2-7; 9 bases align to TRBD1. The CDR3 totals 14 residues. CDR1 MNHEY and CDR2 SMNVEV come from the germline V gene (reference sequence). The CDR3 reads CAGSSRTGARGEYF. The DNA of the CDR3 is TGTGCCGGCAGTTCACGGACAGGGGCTCGGGGGGAGTACTTC.